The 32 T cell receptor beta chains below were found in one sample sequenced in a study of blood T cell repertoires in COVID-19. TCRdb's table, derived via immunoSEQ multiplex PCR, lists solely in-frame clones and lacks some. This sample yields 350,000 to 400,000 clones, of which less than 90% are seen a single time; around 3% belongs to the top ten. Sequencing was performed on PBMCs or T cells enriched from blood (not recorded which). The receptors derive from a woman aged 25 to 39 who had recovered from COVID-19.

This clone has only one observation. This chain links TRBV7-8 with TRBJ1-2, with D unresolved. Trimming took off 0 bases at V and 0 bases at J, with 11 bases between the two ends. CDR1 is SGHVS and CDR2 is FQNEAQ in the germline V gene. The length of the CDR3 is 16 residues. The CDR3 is CASSLALAAANYGYTF. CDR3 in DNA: TGTGCCAGCAGCTTAGCGCTGGCGGCAGCTAACTATGGCTACACCTTC.

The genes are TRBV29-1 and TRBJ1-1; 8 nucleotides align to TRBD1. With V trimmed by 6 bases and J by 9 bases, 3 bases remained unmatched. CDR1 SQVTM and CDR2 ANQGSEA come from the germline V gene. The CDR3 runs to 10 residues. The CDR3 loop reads CSVRTGQAFF. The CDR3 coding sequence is TGCAGCGTCAGGACAGGGCAAGCTTTCTTT.

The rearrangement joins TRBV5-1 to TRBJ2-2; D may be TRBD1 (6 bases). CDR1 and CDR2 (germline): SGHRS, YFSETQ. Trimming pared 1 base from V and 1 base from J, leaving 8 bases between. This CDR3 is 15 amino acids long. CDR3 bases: TGCGCCAGCAGCTTGTTGGGACAGAACACCGGGGAGCTGTTTTTT. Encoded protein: CASSLLGQNTGELFF. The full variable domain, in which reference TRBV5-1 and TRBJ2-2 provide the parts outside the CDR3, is KAGVTQTPRYLIKTRGQQVTLSCSPISGHRSVSWYQQTPGQGLQFLFEYFSETQRNKGNFPGRFSGRQFSNSRSEMNVSTLELGDSALYLCASSLLGQNTGELFFGEGSRLTVL.

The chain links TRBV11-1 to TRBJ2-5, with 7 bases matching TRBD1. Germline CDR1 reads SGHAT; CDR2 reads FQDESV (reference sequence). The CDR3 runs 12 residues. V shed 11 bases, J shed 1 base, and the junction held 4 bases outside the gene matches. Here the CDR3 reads CACRDSQETQYF. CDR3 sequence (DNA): TGTGCCTGCCGGGACAGCCAAGAGACCCAGTACTTC.

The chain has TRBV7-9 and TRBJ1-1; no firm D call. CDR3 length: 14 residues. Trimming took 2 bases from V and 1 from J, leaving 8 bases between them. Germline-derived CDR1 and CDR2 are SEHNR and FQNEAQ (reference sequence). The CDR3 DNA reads TGTGCCAGCAGCTTATCTGATAGGAACACTGAAGCTTTCTTT. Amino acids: CASSLSDRNTEAFF.

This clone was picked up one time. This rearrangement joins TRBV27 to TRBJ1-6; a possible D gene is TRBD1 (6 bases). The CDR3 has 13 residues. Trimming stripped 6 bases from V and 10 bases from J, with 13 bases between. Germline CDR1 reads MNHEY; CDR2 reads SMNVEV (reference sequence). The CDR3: CASSPGVESPLHF. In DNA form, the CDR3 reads TGTGCCAGCAGCCCAGGGGTAGAATCACCCCTCCACTTT.

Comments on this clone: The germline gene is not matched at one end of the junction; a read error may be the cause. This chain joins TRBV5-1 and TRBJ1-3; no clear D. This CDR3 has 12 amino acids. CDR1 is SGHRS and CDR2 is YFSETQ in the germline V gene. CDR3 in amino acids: CASSFDSDRRFF. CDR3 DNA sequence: TGCGCCAGCAGCTTCGATTCGGACCGGAGGTTTTTT.

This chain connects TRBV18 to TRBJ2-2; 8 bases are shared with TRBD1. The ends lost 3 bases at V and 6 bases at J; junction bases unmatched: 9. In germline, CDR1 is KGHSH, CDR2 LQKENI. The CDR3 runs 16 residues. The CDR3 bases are TGTGCCAGCTCACCCGCAGACAGGGGCGCGGCCGGGGAGCTGTTTTTT. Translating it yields CASSPADRGAAGELFF.

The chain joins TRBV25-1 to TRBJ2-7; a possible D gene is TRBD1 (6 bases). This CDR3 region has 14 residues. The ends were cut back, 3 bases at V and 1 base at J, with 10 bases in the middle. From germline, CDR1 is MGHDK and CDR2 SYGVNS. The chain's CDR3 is CASSDPDRSYEQYF. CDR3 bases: TGTGCCAGCAGTGACCCGGACAGATCCTACGAGCAGTACTTC.

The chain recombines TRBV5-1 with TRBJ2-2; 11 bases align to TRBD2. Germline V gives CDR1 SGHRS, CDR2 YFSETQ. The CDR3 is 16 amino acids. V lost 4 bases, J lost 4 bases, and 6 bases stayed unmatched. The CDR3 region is CASSPLAGGSTGELFF. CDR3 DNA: TGCGCCAGCAGCCCCCTAGCGGGGGGCTCCACCGGGGAGCTGTTTTTT.

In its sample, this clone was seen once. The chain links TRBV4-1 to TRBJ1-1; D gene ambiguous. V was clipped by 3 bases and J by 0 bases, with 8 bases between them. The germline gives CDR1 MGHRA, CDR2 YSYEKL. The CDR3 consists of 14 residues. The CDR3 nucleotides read TGCGCCAGCAGCCAGAGACATTTGAACACTGAAGCTTTCTTT. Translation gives CASSQRHLNTEAFF.

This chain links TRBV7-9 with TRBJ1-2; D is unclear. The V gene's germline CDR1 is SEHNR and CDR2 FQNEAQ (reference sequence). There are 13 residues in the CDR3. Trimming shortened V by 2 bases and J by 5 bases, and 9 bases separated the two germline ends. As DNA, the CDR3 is TGTGCCAGCAGCTTACATCTAGCATATGGCTACACCTTC. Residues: CASSLHLAYGYTF.

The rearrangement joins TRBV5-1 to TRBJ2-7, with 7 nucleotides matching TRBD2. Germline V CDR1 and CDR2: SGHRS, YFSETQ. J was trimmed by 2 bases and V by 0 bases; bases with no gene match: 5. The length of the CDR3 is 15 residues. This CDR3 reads CASSLAGTNTYEQYF. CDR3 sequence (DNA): TGCGCCAGCAGCTTGGCCGGGACTAACACCTACGAGCAGTACTTC.

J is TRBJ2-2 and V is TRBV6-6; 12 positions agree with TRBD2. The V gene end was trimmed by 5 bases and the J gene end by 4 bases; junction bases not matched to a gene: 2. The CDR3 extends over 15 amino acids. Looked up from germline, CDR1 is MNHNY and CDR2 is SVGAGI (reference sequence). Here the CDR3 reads CASSRLAGVTGELFF. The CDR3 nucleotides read TGTGCCAGCAGTAGACTAGCGGGAGTCACCGGGGAGCTGTTTTTT.

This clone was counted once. CDR3 sequence reads: CASSIDSYGYTF. The CDR3 coding sequence is TGTGCCAGTAGTATCGACAGCTATGGCTACACCTTC. The chain has TRBV19 and TRBJ1-2, with a weak D call TRBD1 (5 bases). Germline CDR1 and CDR2: LNHDA and SQIVND (reference sequence). Trimming removed 3 bases at V and 4 bases at J, with 6 bases between. The CDR3 sequence is 12 residues long.

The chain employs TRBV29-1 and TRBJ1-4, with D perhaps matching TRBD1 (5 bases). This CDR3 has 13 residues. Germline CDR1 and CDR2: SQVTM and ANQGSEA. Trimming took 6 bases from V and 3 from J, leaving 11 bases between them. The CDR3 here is CSVARGPNEKLFF. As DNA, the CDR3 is TGCAGCGTCGCAAGGGGTCCTAATGAAAAACTGTTTTTT. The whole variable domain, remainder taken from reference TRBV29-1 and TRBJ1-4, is SAVISQKPSRDICQRGTSLTIQCQVDSQVTMMFWYRQQPGQSLTLIATANQGSEATYESGFVIDKFPISRPNLTFSTLTVSNMSPEDSSIYLCSVARGPNEKLFFGSGTQLSVL.

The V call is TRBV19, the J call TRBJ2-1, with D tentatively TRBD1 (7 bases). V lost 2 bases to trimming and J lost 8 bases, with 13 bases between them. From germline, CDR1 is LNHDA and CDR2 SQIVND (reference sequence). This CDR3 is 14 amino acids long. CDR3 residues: CASSIRGRGDEQFF. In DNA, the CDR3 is TGTGCCAGTAGTATAAGGGGGCGGGGTGATGAGCAGTTCTTC.

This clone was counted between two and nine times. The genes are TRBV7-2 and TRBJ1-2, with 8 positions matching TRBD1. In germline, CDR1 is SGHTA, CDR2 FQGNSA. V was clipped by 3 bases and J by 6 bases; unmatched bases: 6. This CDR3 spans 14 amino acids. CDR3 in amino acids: CASSFAGGVNGYTF. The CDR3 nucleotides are TGTGCCAGCAGCTTTGCAGGGGGCGTAAATGGCTACACCTTC.

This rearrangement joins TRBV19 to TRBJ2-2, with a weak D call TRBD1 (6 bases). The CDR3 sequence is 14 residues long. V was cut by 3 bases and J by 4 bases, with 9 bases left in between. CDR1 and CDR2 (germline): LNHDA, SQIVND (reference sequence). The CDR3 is CASSIMDSTGELFF. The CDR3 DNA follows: TGTGCCAGTAGTATCATGGACAGCACCGGGGAGCTGTTTTTT.

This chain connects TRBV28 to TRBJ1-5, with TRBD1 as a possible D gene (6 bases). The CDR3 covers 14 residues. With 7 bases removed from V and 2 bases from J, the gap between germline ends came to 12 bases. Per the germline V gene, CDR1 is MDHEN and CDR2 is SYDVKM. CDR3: CASTPTGGNQPQHF. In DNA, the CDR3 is TGTGCCAGCACCCCGACAGGAGGCAATCAGCCCCAGCATTTT.

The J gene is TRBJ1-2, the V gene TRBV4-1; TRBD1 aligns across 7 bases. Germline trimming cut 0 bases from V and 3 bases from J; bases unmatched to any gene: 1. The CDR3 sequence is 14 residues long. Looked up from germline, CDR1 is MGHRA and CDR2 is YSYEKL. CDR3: CASSQDDRDYGYTF. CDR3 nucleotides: TGCGCCAGCAGCCAAGATGACAGGGACTATGGCTACACCTTC.

CDR3 nucleotide sequence: TGTGCCAGCATCCCCCGGGAATCCTACGAGCAGTACTTC. Translated, it gives CASIPRESYEQYF. The J gene is TRBJ2-7, the V gene TRBV5-8; tentative D call: TRBD2 (5 bases). This CDR3 region has 13 residues. Germline V gives CDR1 SGHTS, CDR2 YDEGEE. V was shortened by 6 bases and J by 1 base, with 11 bases between the two germline ends.

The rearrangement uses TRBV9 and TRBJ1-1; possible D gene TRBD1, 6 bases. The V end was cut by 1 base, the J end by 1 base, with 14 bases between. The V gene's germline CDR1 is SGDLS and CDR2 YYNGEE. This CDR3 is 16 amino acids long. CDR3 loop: CASSVQQGRSNTEAFF. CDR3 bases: TGTGCCAGCAGCGTACAACAGGGCCGATCGAACACTGAAGCTTTCTTT.

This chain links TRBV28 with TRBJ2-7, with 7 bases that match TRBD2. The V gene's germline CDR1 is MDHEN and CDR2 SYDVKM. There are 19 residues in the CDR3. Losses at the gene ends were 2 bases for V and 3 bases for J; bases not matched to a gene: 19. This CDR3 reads CASSLPDPPYSGGGYEQYF. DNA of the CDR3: TGTGCCAGCAGTTTACCCGACCCCCCGTACTCGGGGGGTGGCTACGAGCAGTACTTC.

Here the CDR3 DNA reads TGTGCCAGCAGCGTCCGCAATCCCAGCTCCTACAATGAGCAGTTCTTC. This codes for CASSVRNPSSYNEQFF. The chain uses TRBV9 and TRBJ2-1, with D uncertain. This CDR3 is built from 16 residues. V was cut by 2 bases and J by 0 bases, with 12 bases left in between. Germline CDR1 reads SGDLS; CDR2 reads YYNGEE.

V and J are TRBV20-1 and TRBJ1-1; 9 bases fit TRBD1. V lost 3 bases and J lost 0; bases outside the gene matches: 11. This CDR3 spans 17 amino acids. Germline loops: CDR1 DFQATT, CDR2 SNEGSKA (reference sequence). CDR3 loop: CSASAGDRVLVNTEAFF. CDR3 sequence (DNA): TGCAGTGCTAGTGCAGGGGACAGGGTGTTGGTGAACACTGAAGCTTTCTTT.

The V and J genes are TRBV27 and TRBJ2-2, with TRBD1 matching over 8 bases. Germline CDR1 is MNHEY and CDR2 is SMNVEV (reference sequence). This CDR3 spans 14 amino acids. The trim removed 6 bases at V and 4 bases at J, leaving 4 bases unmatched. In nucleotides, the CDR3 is TGTGCCAGCAGCTTGGACAGGGCCACCGGGGAGCTGTTTTTT. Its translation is CASSLDRATGELFF.

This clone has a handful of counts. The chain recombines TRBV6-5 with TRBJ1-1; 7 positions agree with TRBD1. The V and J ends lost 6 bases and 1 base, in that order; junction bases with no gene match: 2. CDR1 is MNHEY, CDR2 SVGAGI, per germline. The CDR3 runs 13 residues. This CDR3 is CASSRDRNTEAFF. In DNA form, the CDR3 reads TGTGCCAGCAGCCGGGACAGGAACACTGAAGCTTTCTTT.

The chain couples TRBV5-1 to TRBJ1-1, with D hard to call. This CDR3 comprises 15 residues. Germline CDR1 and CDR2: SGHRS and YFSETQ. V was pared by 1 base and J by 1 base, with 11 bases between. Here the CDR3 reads CASSLIFRGNTEAFF. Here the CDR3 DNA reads TGCGCCAGCAGCTTGATTTTTCGGGGGAACACTGAAGCTTTCTTT.

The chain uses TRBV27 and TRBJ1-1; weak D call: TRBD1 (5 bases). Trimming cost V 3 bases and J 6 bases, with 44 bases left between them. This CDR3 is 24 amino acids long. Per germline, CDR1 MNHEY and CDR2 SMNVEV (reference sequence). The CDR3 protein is CASSFRPFYGGLRQRENYPAEAFF. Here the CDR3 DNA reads TGTGCCAGCAGTTTCCGACCCTTTTACGGGGGTCTAAGACAGCGGGAAAATTACCCGGCTGAAGCTTTCTTT.

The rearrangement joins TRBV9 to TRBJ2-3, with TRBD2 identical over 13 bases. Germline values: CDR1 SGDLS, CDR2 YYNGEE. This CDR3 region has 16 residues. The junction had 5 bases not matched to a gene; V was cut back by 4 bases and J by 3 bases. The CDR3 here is CASSLGTSGITDTQYF. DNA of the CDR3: TGTGCCAGCAGCCTCGGGACTAGCGGGATTACAGATACGCAGTATTTT.

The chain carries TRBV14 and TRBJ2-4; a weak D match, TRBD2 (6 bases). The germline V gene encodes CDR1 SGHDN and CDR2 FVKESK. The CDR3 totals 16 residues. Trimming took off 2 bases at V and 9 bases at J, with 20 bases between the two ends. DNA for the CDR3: TGTGCCAGCAGCCAACGGAATGTCCTCCCCGGGAGCATTCAGTACTTC. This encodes CASSQRNVLPGSIQYF.